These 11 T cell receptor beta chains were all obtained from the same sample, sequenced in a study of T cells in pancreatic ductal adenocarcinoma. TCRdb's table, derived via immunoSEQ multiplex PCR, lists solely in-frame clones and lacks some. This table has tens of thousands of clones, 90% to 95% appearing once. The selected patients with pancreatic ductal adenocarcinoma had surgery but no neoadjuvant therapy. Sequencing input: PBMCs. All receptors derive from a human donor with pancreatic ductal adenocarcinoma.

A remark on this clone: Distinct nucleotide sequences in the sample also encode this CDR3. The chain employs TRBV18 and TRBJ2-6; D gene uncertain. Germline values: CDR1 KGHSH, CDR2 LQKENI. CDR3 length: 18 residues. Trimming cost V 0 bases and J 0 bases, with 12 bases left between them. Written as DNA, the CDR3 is TGTGCCAGCTCACCACCTTCCGGACGAGTCTCTGGGGCCAACGTCCTGACTTTC. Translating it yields CASSPPSGRVSGANVLTF.

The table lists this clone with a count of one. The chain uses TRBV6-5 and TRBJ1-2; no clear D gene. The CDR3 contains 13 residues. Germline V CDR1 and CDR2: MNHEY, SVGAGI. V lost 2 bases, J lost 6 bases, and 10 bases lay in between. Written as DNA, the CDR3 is TGTGCCAGCAGTTACCTAGGCCTCAATGGCTACACCTTC. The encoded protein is CASSYLGLNGYTF.

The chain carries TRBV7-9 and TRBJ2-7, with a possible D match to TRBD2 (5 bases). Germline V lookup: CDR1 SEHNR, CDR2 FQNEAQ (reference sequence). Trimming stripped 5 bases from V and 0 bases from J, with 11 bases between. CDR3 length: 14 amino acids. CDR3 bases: TGTGCCAGCAGCGTCGGGGAAAGCTCCTACGAGCAGTACTTC. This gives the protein CASSVGESSYEQYF.

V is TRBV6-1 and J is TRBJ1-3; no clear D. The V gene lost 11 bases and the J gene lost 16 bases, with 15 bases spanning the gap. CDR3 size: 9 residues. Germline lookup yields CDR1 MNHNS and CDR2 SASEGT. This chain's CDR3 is CACVRKGYF. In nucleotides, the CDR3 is TGTGCCTGCGTGAGGAAGGGTTATTTT.

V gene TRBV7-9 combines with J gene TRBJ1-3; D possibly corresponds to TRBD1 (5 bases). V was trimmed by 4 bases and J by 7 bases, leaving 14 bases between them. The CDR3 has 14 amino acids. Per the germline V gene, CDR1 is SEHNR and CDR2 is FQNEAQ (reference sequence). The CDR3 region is CASSSPTWGNTIYF. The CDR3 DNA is TGTGCCAGCAGCTCCCCGACATGGGGCAACACCATATATTTT.

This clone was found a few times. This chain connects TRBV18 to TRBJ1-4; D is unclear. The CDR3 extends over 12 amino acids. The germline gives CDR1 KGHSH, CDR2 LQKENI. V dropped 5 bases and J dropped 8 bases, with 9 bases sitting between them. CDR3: CASSTWTEKLFF. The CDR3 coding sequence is TGTGCCAGCTCAACCTGGACCGAAAAACTGTTTTTT.

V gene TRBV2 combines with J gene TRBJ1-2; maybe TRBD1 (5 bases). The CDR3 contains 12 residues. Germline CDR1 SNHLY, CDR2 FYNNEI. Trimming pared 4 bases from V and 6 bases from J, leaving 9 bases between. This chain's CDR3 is CASSGGEHGYTF. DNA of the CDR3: TGTGCCAGCAGTGGGGGGGAGCATGGCTACACCTTC.

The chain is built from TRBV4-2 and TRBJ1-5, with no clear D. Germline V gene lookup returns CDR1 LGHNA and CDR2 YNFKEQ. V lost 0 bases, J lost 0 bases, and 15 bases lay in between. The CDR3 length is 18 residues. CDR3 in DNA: TGTGCCAGCAGCCAAGATCGGGGAGGCATAAATAGCAATCAGCCCCAGCATTTT. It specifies CASSQDRGGINSNQPQHF.

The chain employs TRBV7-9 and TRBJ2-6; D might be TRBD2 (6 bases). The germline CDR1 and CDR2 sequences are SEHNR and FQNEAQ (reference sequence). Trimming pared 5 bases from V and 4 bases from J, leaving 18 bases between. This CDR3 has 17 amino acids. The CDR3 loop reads CASSQEVRAGGANVLTF. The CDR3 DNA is TGTGCCAGCAGCCAAGAGGTGCGGGCGGGGGGGGCCAACGTCCTGACTTTC. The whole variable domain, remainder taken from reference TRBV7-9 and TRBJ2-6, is DTGVSQNPRHKITKRGQNVTFRCDPISEHNRLYWYRQTLGQGPEFLTYFQNEAQLEKSRLLSDRFSAERPKGSFSTLEIQRTEQGDSAMYLCASSQEVRAGGANVLTFGAGSRLTVL.

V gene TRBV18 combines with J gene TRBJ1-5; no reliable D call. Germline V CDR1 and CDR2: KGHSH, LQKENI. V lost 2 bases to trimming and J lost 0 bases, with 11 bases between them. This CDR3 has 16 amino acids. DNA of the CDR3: TGTGCCAGCTCACCAGTTCGGATTTATAGCAATCAGCCCCAGCATTTT. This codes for CASSPVRIYSNQPQHF.

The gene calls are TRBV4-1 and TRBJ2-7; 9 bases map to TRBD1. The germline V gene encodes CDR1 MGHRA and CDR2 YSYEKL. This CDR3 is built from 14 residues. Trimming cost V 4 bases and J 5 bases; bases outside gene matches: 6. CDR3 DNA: TGCGCCAGCAGCCTAAGGACAGGGGAAAACGAGCAGTACTTC. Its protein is CASSLRTGENEQYF.